This T cell receptor (beta chain) is from a study of blood T cell repertoires in COVID-19. Those enrolled, adults aged roughly 18 to 100 years, came from about two dozen US areas. Germline CDR1 SGHTA, CDR2 FQGNSA. The CDR3 contains 14 residues. V was clipped by 5 bases and J by 7 bases; unmatched bases: 5. Per the original methods: Amplifying reference gene primers gave estimates of nucleated cell counts. Clones were read by immunoSEQ multiplex PCR, and TCRdb kept only the in-frame ones, dropping some. The V and J calls and clone size were taken over from that table, and D and trimming were inferred from the DNA. The sample has 210,000 or so clones, around 80% seen once; the top ten hold under 2%.

This clonotype was sampled from a man aged 60-69 years who had recovered from COVID-19. This rearrangement joins TRBV7-2 to TRBJ1-4; 9 bases agree with TRBD1. Sequencing was done on a sample of PBMCs or T cells enriched from blood (not recorded which). As DNA, the CDR3 is TGTGCCAGCAGCCAGAACAGGGGGCGTGAAAAACTGTTTTTT. The encoded protein is CASSQNRGREKLFF.